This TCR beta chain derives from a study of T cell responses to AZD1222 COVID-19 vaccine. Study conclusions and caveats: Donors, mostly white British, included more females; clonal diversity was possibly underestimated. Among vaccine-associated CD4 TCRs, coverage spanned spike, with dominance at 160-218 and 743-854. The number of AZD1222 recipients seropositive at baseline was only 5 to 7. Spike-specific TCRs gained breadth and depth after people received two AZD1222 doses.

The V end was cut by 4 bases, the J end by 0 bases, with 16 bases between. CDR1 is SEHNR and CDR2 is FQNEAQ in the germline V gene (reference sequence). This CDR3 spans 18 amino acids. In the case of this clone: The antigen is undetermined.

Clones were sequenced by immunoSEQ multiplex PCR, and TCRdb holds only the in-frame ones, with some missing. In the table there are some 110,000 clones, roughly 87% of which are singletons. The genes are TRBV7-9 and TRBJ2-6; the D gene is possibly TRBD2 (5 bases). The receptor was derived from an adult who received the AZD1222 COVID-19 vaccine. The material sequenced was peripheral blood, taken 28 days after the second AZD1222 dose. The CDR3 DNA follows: TGTGCCAGCAGCTCCCGTTGGGAGTCCCTCTCTGGGGCCAACGTCCTGACTTTC. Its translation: CASSSRWESLSGANVLTF.